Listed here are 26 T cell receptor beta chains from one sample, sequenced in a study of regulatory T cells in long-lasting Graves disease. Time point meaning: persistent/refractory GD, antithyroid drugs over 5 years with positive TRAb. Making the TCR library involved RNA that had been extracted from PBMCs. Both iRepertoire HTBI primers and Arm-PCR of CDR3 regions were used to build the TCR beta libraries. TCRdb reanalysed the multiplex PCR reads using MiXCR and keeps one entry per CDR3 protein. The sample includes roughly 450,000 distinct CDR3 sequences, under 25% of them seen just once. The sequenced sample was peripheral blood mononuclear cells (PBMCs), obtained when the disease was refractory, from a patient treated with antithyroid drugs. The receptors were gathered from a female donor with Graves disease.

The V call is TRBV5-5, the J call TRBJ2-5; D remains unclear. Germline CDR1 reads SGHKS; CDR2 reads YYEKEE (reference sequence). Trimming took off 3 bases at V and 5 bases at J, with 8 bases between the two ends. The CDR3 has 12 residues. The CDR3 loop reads CASSSEDETQYF. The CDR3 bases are TGTGCCAGCAGCTCGGAAGACGAGACCCAGTACTTC.

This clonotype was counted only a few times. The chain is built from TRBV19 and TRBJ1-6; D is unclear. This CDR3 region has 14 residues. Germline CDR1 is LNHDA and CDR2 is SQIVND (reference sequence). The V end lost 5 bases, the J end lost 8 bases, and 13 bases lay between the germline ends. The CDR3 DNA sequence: TGTGCCAGTAGTTACGGAACAGTATATTCACCCCTCCACTTT. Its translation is CASSYGTVYSPLHF. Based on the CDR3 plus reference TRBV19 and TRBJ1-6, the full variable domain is DGGITQSPKYLFRKEGQNVTLSCEQNLNHDAMYWYRQDPGQGLRLIYYSQIVNDFQKGDIAEGYSVSREKKESFPLTVTSAQKNPTAFYLCASSYGTVYSPLHFGNGTRLTVT.

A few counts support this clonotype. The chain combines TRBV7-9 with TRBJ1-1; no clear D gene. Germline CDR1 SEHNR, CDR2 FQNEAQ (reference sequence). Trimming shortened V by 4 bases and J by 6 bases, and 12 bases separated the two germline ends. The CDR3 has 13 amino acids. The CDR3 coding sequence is TGTGCCAGCAGCTATTCAACCGGCGCTGAAGCTTTCTTT. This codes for CASSYSTGAEAFF.

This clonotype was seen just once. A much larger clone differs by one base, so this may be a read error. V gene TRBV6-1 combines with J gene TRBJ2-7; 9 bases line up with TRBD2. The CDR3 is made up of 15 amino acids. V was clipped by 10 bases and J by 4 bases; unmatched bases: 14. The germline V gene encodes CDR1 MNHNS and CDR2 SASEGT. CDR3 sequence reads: CANRPYSGGIYEQYF. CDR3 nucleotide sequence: TGTGCCAACAGACCATATAGCGGGGGTATATACGAGCAGTACTTC.

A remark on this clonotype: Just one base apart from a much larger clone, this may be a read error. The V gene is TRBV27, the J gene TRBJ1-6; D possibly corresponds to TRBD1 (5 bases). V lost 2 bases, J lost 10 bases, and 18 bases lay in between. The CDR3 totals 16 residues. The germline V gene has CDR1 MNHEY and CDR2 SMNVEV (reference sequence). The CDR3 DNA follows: TGTGCCAGCAGTTTACACTTCCCGGGACCTGGGTCACCCCTCCACTTT. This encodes CASSLHFPGPGSPLHF.

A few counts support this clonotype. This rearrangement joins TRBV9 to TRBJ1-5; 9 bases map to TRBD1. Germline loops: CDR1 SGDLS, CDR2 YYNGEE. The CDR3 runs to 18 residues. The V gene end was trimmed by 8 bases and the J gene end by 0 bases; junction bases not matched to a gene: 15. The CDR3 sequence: CASATGTGTPYSNQPQHF. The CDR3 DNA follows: TGTGCCAGTGCGACCGGGACAGGGACACCTTATAGCAATCAGCCCCAGCATTTT. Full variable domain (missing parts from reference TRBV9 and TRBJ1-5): DSGVTQTPKHLITATGQRVTLRCSPRSGDLSVYWYQQSLDQGLQFLIQYYNGEERAKGNILERFSAQQFPDLHSELNLSSLELGDSALYFCASATGTGTPYSNQPQHFGDGTRLSIL.

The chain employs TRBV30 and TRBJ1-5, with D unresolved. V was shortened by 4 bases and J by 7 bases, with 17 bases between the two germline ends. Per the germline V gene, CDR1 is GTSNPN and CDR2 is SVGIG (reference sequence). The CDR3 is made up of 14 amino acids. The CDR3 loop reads CAWIEEREEQPQHF. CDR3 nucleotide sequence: TGTGCCTGGATTGAGGAAAGGGAAGAGCAGCCCCAGCATTTT.

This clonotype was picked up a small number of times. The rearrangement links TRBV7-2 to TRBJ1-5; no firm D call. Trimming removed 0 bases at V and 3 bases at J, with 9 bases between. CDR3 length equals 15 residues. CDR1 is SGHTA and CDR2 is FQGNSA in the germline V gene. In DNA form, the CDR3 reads TGTGCCAGCAGCTTAGCGGTGGGGATCAATCAGCCCCAGCATTTT. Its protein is CASSLAVGINQPQHF.

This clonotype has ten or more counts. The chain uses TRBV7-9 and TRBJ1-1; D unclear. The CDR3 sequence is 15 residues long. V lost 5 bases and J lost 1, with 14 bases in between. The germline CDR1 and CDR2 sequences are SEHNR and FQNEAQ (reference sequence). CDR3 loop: CASSNDRVPNTEAFF. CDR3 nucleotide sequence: TGTGCCAGCAGCAACGATCGGGTACCGAACACTGAAGCTTTCTTT.

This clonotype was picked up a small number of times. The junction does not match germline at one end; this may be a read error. The CDR3 protein is CASSLTKTGELFF. CDR3 bases: TGTGCCAGCAGCTTAACGAAAACCGGGGAGCTGTTTTTT. V gene TRBV7-3 combines with J gene TRBJ2-2; D is uncertain. This CDR3 spans 13 amino acids. Germline V lookup: CDR1 SGHTA, CDR2 FQGTGA.

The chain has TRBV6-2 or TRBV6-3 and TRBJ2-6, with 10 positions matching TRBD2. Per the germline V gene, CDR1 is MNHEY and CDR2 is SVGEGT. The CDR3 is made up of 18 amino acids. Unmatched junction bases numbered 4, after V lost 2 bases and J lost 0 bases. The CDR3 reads CASSYGGTSASGANVLTF. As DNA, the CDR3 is TGTGCCAGCAGTTACGGGGGGACTAGCGCCTCTGGGGCCAACGTCCTGACTTTC.

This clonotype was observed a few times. The CDR3: CSVPGTGTYYGYTF. The CDR3 region has the DNA TGCAGCGTTCCCGGTACAGGGACATACTATGGCTACACCTTC. The V call is TRBV29-1, the J call TRBJ1-2; the D gene is possibly TRBD1 (6 bases). V was cut by 5 bases and J by 3 bases, with 16 bases left in between. Germline lookup yields CDR1 SQVTM and CDR2 ANQGSEA. The CDR3 totals 14 residues.

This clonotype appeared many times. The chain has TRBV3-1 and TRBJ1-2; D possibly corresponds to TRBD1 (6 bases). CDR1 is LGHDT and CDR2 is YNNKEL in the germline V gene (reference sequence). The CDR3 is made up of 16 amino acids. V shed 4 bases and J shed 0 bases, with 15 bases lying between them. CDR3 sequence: CASSPTGTQANYGYTF. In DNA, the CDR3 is TGTGCCAGCAGCCCAACCGGGACACAGGCTAACTATGGCTACACCTTC.

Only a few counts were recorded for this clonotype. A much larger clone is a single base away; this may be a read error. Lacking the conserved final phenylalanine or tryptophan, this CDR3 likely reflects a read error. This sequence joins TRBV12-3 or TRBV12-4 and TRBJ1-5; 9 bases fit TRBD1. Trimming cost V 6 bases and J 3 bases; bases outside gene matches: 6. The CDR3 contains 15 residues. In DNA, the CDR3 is TGTGCCAGCAGGGGCGGACAGGGGAACAATCAGCCCCAGCATTCT. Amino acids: CASRGGQGNNQPQHS.

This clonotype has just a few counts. The CDR3 sequence is CASSLDADDYGYTF. The CDR3 DNA follows: TGTGCCAGCAGCTTAGATGCCGACGACTATGGCTACACCTTC. The genes are TRBV7-9 and TRBJ1-2; D remains unclear. Germline V lookup: CDR1 SEHNR, CDR2 FQNEAQ (reference sequence). This CDR3 spans 14 amino acids. V lost 1 base and J 3 bases, leaving 9 bases between the germline ends.

CDR3 in amino acids: CASSPAAGGYNEQFF. The CDR3 nucleotides are TGTGCCAGCAGCCCTGCCGCGGGGGGCTACAATGAGCAGTTCTTC. V is TRBV9 and J is TRBJ2-1, with 8 bases that match TRBD2. V trimming: 4 bases; J trimming: 3 bases; junction bases outside the gene matches: 6. This CDR3 is 15 amino acids long. Germline CDR1 reads SGDLS; CDR2 reads YYNGEE.

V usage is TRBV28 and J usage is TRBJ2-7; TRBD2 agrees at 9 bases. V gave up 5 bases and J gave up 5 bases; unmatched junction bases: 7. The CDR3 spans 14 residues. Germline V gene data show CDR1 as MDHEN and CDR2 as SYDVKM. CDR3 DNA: TGTGCCAGCAGTCCCTTAGCGGGAGCGAACGAGCAGTACTTC. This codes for CASSPLAGANEQYF.

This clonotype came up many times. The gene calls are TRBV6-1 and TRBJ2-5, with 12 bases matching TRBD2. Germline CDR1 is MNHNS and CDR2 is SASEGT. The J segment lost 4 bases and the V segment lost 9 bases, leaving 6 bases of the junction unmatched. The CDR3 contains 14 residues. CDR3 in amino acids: CARVGLAGLETQYF. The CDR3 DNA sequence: TGTGCCAGGGTCGGACTAGCGGGACTAGAGACCCAGTACTTC.

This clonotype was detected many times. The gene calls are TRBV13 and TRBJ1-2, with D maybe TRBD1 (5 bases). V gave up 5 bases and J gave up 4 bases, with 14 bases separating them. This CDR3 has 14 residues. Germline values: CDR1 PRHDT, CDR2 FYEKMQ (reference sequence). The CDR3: CASSQSGGPYGYTF. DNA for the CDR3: TGTGCCAGCAGCCAGTCGGGGGGTCCCTATGGCTACACCTTC. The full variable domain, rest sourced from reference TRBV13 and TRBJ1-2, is AAGVIQSPRHLIKEKRETATLKCYPIPRHDTVYWYQQGPGQDPQFLISFYEKMQSDKGSIPDRFSAQQFSDYHSELNMSSLELGDSALYFCASSQSGGPYGYTFGSGTRLTVV.

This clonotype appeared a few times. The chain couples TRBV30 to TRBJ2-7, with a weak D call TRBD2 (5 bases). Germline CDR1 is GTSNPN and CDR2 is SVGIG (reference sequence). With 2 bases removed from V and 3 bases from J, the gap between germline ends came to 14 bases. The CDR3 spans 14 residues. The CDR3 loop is CAWSFAGDYYEQYF. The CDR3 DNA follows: TGTGCCTGGAGTTTCGCAGGAGACTACTACGAGCAGTACTTC.

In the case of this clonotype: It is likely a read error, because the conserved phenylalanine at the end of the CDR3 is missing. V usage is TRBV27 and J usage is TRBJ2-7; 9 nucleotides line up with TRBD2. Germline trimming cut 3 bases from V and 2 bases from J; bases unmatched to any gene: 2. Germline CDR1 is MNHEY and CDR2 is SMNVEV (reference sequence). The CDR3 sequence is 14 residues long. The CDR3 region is CASSLLAGAYEQYL. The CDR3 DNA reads TGTGCCAGCAGTTTGTTAGCGGGGGCCTACGAGCAGTACCTC.

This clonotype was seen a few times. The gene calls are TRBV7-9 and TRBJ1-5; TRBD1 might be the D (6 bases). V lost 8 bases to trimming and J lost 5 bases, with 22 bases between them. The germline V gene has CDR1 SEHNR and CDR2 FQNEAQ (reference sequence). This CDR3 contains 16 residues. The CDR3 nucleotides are TGTGCCAGCTCTCTCTGGGGGCGGACCGGTCATCAGCCCCAGCATTTT. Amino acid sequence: CASSLWGRTGHQPQHF.

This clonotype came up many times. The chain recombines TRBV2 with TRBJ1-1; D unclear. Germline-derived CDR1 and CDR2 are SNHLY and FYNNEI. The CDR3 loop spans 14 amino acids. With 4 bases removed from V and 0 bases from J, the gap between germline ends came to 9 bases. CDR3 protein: CASSGFRVNTEAFF. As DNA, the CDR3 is TGTGCCAGCAGTGGGTTCCGAGTGAACACTGAAGCTTTCTTT. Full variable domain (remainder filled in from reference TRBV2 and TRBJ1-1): EPEVTQTPSHQVTQMGQEVILRCVPISNHLYFYWYRQILGQKVEFLVSFYNNEISEKSEIFDDQFSVERPDGSNFTLKIRSTKLEDSAMYFCASSGFRVNTEAFFGQGTRLTVV.

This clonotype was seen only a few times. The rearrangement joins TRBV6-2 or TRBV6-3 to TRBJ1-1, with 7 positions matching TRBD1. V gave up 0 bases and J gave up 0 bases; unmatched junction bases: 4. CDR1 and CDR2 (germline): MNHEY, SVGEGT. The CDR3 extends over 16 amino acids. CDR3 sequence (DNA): TGTGCCAGCAGTTACTCGCGGACAGGAATGAACACTGAAGCTTTCTTT. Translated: CASSYSRTGMNTEAFF.

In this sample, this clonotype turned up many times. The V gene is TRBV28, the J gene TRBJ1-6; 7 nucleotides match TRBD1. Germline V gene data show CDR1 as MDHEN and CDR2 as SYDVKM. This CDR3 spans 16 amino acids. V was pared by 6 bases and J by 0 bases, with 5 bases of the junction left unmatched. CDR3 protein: CASRGTAFSYNSPLHF. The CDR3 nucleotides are TGTGCCAGCAGGGGGACAGCCTTCTCCTATAATTCACCCCTCCACTTT. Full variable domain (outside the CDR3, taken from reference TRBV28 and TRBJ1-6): DVKVTQSSRYLVKRTGEKVFLECVQDMDHENMFWYRQDPGLGLRLIYFSYDVKMKEKGDIPEGYSVSREKKERFSLILESASTNQTSMYLCASRGTAFSYNSPLHFGNGTRLTVT.

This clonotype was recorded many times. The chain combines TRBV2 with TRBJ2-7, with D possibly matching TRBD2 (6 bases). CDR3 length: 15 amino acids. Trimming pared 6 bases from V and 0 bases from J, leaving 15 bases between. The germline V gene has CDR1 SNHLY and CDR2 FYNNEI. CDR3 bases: TGTGCCAGCAGGACTTTAGCGGAATTCTCCTACGAGCAGTACTTC. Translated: CASRTLAEFSYEQYF.